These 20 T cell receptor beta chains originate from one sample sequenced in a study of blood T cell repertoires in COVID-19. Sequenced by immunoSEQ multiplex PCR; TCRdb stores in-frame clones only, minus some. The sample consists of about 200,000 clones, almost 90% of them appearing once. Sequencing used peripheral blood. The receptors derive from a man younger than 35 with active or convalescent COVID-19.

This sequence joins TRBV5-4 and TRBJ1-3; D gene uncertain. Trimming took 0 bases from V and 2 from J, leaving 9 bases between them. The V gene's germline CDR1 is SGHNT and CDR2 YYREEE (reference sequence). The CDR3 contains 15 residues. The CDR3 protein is CASSLAVSTGNTIYF. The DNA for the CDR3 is TGTGCCAGCAGCTTGGCGGTGTCGACTGGAAACACCATATATTTT.

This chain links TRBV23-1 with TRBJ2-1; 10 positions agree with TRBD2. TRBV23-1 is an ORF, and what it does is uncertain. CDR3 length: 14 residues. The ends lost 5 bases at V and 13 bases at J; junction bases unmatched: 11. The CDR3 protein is CASSTSGKPINQFF. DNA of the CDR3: TGCGCCAGCAGTACTAGCGGGAAACCCATTAACCAGTTCTTC.

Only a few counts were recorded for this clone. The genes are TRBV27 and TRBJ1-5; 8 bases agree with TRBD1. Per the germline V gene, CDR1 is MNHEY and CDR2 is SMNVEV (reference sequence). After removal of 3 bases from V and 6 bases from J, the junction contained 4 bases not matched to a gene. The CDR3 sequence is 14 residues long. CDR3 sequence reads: CASSLDRAAQPQHF. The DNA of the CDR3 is TGTGCCAGCAGTTTGGACAGGGCGGCTCAGCCCCAGCATTTT.

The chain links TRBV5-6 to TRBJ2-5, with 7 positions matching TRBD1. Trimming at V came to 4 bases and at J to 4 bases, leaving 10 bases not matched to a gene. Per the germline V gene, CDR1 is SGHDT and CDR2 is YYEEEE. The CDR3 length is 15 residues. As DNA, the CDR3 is TGTGCCAGCAGCAAACAGGGGAGAGGCAGAGAGACCCAGTACTTC. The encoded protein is CASSKQGRGRETQYF.

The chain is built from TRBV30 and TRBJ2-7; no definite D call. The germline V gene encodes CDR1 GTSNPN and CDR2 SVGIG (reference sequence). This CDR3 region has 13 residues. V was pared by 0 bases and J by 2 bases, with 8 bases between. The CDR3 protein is CAWSVNVAYEQYF. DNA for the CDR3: TGTGCCTGGAGTGTAAATGTAGCCTACGAGCAGTACTTC.

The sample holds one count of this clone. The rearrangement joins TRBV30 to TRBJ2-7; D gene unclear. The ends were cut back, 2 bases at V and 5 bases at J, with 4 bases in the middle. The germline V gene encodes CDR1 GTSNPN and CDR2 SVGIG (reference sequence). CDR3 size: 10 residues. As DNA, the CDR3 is TGTGCCTGGAGTCGTAACGAGCAGTACTTC. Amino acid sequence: CAWSRNEQYF.

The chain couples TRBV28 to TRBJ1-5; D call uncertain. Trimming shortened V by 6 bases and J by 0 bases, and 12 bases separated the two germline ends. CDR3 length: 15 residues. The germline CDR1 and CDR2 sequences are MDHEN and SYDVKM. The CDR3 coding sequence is TGTGCCAGCAGGCTGGGAGGGCATAGCAATCAGCCCCAGCATTTT. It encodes CASRLGGHSNQPQHF.

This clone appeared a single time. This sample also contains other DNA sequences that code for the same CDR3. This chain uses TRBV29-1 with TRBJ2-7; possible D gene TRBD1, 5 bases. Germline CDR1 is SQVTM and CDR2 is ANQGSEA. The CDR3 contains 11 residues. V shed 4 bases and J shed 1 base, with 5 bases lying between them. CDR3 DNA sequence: TGCAGCGTTGGACAGTCCTACGAGCAGTACTTC. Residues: CSVGQSYEQYF.

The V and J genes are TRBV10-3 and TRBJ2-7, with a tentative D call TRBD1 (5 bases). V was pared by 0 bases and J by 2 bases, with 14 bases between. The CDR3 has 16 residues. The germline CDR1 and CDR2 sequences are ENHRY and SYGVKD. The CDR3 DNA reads TGTGCCATCAGTGAGTCCGGGCAGGGAACCCCCTACGAGCAGTACTTC. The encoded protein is CAISESGQGTPYEQYF.

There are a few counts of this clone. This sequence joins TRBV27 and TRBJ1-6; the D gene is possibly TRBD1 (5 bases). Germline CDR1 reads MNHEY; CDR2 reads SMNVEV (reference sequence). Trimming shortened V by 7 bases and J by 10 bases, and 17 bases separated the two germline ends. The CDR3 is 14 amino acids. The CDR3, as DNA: TGTGCCAGCATGCGGACGGGGGGATACTCACCCCTCCACTTT. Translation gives CASMRTGGYSPLHF.

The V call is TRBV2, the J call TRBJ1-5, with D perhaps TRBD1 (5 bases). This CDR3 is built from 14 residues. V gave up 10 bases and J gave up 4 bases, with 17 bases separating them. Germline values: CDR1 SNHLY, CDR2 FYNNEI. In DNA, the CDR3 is TGTGCCAACGGGGGACCGGGCAGAAATCAGCCCCAGCATTTT. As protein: CANGGPGRNQPQHF.

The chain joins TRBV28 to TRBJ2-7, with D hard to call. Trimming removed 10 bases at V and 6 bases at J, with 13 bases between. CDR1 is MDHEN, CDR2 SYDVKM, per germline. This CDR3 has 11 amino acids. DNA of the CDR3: TGTGCCACCCAGGCCCCCCCCGAGCAGTACTTC. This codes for CATQAPPEQYF.

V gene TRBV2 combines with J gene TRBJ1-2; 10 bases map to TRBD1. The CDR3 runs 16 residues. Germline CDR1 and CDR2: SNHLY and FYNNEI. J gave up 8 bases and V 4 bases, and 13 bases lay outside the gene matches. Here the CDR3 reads CASSALLDRGRRGYTF. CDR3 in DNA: TGTGCCAGCAGTGCTCTTCTGGACAGGGGGAGAAGAGGCTACACCTTC.

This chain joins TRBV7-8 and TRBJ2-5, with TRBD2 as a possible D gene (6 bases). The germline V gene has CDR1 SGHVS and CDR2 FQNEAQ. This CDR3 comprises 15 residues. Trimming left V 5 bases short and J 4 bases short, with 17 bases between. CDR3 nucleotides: TGTGCCAGCAGCCCCGGGACTTTTGGGAGAGAGACCCAGTACTTC. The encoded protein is CASSPGTFGRETQYF. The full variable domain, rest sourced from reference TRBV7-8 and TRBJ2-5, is GAGVSQSPRYKVAKRGQDVALRCDPISGHVSLFWYQQALGQGPEFLTYFQNEAQLDKSGLPSDRFFAERPEGSVSTLKIQRTQQEDSAVYLCASSPGTFGRETQYFGPGTRLLVL.

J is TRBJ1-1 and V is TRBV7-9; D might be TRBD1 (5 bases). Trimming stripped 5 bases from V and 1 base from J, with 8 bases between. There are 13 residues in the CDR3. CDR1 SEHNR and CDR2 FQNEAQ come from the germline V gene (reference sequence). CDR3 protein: CASSEDKNTEAFF. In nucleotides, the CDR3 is TGTGCCAGCAGCGAGGACAAGAACACTGAAGCTTTCTTT.

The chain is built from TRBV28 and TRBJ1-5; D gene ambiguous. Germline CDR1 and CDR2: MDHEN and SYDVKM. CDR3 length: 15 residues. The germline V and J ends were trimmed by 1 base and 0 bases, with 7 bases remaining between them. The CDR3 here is CASSLLTGSNQPQHF. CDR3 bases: TGTGCCAGCAGTTTATTGACGGGTAGCAATCAGCCCCAGCATTTT.

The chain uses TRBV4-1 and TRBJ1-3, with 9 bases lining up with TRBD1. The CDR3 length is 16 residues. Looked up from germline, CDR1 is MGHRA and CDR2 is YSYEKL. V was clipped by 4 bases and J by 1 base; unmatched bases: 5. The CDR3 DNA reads TGCGCCAGCAGCCTGGGGACAGGGAGGTCTGGAAACACCATATATTTT. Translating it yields CASSLGTGRSGNTIYF.

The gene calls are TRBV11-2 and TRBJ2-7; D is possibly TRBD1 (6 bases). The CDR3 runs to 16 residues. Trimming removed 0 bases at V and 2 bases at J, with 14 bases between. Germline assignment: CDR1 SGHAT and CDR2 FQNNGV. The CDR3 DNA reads TGTGCCAGCAGCTTAGATAGAACAGGGATTACCTACGAGCAGTACTTC. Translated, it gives CASSLDRTGITYEQYF.

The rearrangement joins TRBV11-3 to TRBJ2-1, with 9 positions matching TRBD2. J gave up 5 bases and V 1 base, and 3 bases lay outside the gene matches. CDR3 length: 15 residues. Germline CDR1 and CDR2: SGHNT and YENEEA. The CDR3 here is CASSLGGRANNEQFF. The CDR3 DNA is TGTGCCAGCAGCTTAGGCGGGAGGGCCAACAATGAGCAGTTCTTC.

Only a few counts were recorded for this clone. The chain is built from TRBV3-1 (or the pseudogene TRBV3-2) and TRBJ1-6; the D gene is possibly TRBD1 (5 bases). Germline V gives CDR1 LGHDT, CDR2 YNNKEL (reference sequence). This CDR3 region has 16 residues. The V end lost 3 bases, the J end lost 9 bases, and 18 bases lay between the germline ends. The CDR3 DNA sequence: TGTGCCAGCAGCCAGGGAGGGCGGGGGAATCGTTCACCCCTCCACTTT. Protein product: CASSQGGRGNRSPLHF.